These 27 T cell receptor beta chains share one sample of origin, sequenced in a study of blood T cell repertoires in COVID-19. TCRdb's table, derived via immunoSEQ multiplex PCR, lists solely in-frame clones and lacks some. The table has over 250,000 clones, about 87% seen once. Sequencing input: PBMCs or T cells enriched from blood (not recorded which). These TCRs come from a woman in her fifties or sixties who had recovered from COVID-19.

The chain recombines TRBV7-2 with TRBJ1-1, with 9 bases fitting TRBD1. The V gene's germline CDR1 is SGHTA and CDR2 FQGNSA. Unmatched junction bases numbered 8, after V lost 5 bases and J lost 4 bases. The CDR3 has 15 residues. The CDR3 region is CASSLQGAGGTEAFF. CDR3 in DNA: TGTGCCAGCAGCCTACAGGGGGCGGGCGGCACTGAAGCTTTCTTT.

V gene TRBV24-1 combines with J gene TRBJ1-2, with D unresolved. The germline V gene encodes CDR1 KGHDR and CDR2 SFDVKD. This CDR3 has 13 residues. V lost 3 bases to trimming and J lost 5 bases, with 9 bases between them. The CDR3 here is CATSDGGGYGYTF. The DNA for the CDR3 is TGTGCCACCAGTGATGGCGGTGGGTATGGCTACACCTTC.

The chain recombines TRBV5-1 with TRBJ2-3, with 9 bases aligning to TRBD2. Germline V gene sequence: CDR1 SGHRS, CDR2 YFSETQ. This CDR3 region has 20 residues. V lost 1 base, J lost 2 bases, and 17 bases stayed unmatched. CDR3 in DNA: TGCGCCAGCAGCTTGTTTGTCCGTGCTGAGACTAGCGGCGACACAGATACGCAGTATTTT. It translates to CASSLFVRAETSGDTDTQYF.

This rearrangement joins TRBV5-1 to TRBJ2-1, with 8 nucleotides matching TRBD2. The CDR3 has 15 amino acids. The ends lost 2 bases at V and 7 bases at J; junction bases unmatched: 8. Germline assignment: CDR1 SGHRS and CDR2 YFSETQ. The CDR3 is CASSLSVAGMNEQFF. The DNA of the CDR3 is TGCGCCAGCAGCTTATCGGTAGCGGGAATGAATGAGCAGTTCTTC.

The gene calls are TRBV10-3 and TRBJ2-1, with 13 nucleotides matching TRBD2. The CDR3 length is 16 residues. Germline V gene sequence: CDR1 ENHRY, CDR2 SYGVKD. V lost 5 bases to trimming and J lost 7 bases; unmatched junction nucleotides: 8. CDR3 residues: CAISRTSGSGGNEQFF. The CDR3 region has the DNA TGTGCCATCAGTCGGACTAGCGGGAGTGGGGGTAATGAGCAGTTCTTC.

CDR3: CASSSPGTSNQPQHF. DNA for the CDR3: TGTGCCAGCAGTTCTCCAGGGACAAGCAATCAGCCCCAGCATTTT. The V and J genes are TRBV28 and TRBJ1-5, with TRBD1 as a possible D gene (6 bases). V was clipped by 4 bases and J by 1 base, with 11 bases between them. This CDR3 contains 15 residues. Germline V gene lookup returns CDR1 MDHEN and CDR2 SYDVKM.

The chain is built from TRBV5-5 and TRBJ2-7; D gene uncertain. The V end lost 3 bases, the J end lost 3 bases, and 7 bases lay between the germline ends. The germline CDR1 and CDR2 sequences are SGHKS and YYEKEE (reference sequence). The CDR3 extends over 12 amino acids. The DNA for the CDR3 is TGTGCCAGCAGCTCCCCAGGCTACGAGCAGTACTTC. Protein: CASSSPGYEQYF.

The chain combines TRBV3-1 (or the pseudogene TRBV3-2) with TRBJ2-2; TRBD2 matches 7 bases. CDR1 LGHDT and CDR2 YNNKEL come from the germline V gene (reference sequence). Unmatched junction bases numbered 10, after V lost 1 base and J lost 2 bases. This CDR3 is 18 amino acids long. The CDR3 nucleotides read TGTGCCAGCAGCCAAGGGCGGAAGCAGGGACTAAACACCGGGGAGCTGTTTTTT. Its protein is CASSQGRKQGLNTGELFF.

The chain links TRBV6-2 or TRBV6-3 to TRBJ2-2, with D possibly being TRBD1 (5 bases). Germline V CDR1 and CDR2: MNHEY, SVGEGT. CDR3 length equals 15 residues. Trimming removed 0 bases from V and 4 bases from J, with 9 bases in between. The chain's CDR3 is CASSYSRVGTGELFF. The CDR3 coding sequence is TGTGCCAGCAGTTACTCCAGGGTCGGCACCGGGGAGCTGTTTTTT.

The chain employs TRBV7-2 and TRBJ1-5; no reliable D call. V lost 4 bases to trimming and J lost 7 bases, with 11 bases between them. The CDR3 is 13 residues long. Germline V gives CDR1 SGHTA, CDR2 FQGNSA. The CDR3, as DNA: TGTGCCAGCAGCTCTTGGGCGGGACAGCCCCAGCATTTT. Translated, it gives CASSSWAGQPQHF.

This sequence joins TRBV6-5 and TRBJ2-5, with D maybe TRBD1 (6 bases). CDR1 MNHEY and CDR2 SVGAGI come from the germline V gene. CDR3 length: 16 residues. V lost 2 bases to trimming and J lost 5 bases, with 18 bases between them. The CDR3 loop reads CASSYTAIQGSETQYF. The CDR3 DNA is TGTGCCAGCAGTTACACAGCAATACAGGGTAGCGAGACCCAGTACTTC.

CDR3 DNA: TGTGCCAGCAGTTTATATGTAGGATACGGGACTAGCGGGAGGGCCAGTAATGAGCAGTTCTTC. Translating gives CASSLYVGYGTSGRASNEQFF. The chain has TRBV27 and TRBJ2-1, with TRBD2 identical over 16 bases. V shed 1 base, J shed 7 bases, and the junction held 16 bases outside the gene matches. Germline V gene sequence: CDR1 MNHEY, CDR2 SMNVEV (reference sequence). The CDR3 loop spans 21 amino acids.

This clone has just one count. CDR3 sequence: CASSVGTDRGELFF. CDR3 coding DNA: TGTGCCAGCAGCGTAGGGACAGATCGCGGGGAGCTGTTTTTT. The genes are TRBV7-3 and TRBJ2-2; 7 bases are shared with TRBD1. The germline gives CDR1 SGHTA, CDR2 FQGTGA. V was pared by 5 bases and J by 7 bases, with 7 bases of the junction left unmatched. The CDR3 totals 14 residues.

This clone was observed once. The CDR3 loop is CASRKQGNVEEKLFF. CDR3 nucleotide sequence: TGTGCCAGCAGAAAACAGGGAAATGTAGAGGAAAAACTGTTTTTT. The chain recombines TRBV28 with TRBJ1-4, with D tentatively TRBD1 (6 bases). V lost 6 bases to trimming and J lost 8 bases, with 19 bases between them. This CDR3 is 15 amino acids long. The germline gives CDR1 MDHEN, CDR2 SYDVKM.

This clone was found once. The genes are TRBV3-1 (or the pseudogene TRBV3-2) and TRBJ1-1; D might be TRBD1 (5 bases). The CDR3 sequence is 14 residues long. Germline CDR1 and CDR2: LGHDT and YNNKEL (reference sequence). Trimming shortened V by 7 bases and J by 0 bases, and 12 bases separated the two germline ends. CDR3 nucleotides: TGTGCCAGCATCGCGCAGGGTGTGAACACTGAAGCTTTCTTT. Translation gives CASIAQGVNTEAFF.

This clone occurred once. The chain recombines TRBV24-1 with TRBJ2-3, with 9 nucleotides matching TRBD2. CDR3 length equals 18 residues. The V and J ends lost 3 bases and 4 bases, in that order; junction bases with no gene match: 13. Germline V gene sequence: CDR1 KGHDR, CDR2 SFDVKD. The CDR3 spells CATSDSTSGTSKADTQYF. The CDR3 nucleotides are TGTGCCACCAGTGATAGTACCTCCGGGACTAGCAAGGCAGATACGCAGTATTTT.

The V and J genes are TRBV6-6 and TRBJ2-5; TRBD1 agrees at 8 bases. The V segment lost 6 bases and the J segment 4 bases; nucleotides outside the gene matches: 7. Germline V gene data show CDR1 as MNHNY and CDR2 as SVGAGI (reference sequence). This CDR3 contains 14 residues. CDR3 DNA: TGTGCCAGCAGCCGACAGGGGCGAGGAGAGACCCAGTACTTC. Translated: CASSRQGRGETQYF.

CDR3 bases: TGTGCCAGCACCCCAGACAGTAACTATGGCTACACCTTC. Translated: CASTPDSNYGYTF. J is TRBJ1-2 and V is TRBV6-5; weak D call: TRBD1 (5 bases). Germline-derived CDR1 and CDR2 are MNHEY and SVGAGI. This CDR3 is 13 amino acids long. Trimming removed 7 bases at V and 1 base at J, with 10 bases between.

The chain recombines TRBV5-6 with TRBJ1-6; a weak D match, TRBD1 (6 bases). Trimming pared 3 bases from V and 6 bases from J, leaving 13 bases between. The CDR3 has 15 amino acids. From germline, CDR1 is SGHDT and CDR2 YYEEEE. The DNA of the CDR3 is TGTGCCAGCAGCTCCTTGGACAGAGCTAATTCACCCCTCCACTTT. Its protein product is CASSSLDRANSPLHF.

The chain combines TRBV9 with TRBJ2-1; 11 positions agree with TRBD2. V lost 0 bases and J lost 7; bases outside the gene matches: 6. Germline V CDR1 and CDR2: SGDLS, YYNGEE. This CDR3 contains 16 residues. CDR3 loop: CASSVEASGRLNEQFF. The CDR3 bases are TGTGCCAGCAGCGTAGAGGCTAGCGGGAGGCTGAATGAGCAGTTCTTC.

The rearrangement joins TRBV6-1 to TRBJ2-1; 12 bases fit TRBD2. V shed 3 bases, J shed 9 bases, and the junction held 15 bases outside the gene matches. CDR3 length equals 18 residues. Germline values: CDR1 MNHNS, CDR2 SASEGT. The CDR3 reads CASSDSALAGGILAEQFF. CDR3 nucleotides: TGTGCCAGCAGTGATTCTGCACTAGCGGGAGGTATTTTGGCTGAGCAGTTCTTC.

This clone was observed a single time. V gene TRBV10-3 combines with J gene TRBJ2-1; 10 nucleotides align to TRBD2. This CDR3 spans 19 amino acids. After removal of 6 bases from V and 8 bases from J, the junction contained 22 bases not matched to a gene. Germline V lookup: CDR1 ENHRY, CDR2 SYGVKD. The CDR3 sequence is CAIRDSLGGTSGMLDEQFF. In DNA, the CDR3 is TGTGCCATCAGAGACTCCTTAGGGGGCACTAGCGGGATGTTAGATGAGCAGTTCTTC.

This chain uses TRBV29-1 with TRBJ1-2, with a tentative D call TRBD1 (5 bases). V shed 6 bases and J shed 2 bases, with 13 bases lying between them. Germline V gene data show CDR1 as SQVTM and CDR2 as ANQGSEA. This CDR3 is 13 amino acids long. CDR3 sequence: CSVWAGGNYGYTF. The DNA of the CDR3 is TGCAGCGTCTGGGCCGGGGGGAACTATGGCTACACCTTC.

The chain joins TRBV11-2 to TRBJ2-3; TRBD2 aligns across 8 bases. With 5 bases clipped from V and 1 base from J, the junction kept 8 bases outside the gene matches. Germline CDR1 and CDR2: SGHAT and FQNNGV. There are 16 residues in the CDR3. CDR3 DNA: TGTGCCAGCAGCATAACTAGCGGAGCCCGCACAGATACGCAGTATTTT. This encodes CASSITSGARTDTQYF.

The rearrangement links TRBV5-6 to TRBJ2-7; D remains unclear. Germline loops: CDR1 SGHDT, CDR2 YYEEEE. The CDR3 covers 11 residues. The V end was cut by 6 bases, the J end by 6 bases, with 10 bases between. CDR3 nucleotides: TGTGCCAGCACCGCCGGTGTCGAGCAGTACTTC. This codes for CASTAGVEQYF.

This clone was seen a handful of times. CDR3 residues: CASSQAGAKQYF. CDR3 DNA sequence: TGTGCCAGCAGCCAGGCAGGGGCTAAGCAGTACTTC. The chain couples TRBV14 to TRBJ2-7; D is possibly TRBD1 (6 bases). The germline gives CDR1 SGHDN, CDR2 FVKESK. The CDR3 loop spans 12 amino acids. Trimming shortened V by 3 bases and J by 8 bases, and 11 bases separated the two germline ends. Looking up the rest from reference TRBV14 and TRBJ2-7 gives the full variable domain: EAGVTQFPSHSVIEKGQTVTLRCDPISGHDNLYWYRRVMGKEIKFLLHFVKESKQDESGMPNNRFLAERTGGTYSTLKVQPAELEDSGVYFCASSQAGAKQYFGPGTRLTVT.

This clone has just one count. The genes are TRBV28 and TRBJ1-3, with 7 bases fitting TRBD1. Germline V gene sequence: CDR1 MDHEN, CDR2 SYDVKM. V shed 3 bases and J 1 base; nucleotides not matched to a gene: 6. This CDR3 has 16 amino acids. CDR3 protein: CASSLETGISGNTIYF. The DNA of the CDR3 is TGTGCCAGCAGTTTGGAGACAGGGATTTCTGGAAACACCATATATTTT.